This T cell receptor (beta chain) was sequenced for a study of regulatory T cells in long-lasting Graves disease (dated by TCRdb to about 2021). Looking at the study overall: Antithyroid drugs had been taken for less than 3 months by newly diagnosed Graves' disease patients. The study was conducted in China and was registered as a clinical trial. A total of roughly 33 samples underwent TCR sequencing: around 13 from persistent and around 20 from newly diagnosed Graves' disease patients. Persistent Graves' disease patients were compared with newly diagnosed Graves' disease patients by peripheral blood TCR sequencing and RNA sequencing.

The paper's findings and limits, for the study overall: The study examined only peripheral blood because the primary lesion, thyroid tissue, could not be accessed. Sequencing and analysis were limited to the TCR beta chain. Compared with newly diagnosed patients, persistent Graves' disease patients had lower TCR Shannon entropy and fewer highly expanded clones, which suggests clonal expansion. TRBV28, TRBJ1-2 and TRBJ2-5 were preferentially used in persistent disease, while TRBV20-1 and TRBJ2-1 were favored in newly diagnosed disease. A larger number of public clonotypes was shared among persistent patients (approximately 2,600) than among newly diagnosed patients (around 890). As a limitation, the authors acknowledged that the small sample size may reduce accuracy.

This clonotype appeared many times. No antigen is known for it. Per-base qualities were not stored, and no clone one base away is much larger. Unmatched junction bases come to 3, with V trimmed by 2 bases and J by 4 bases. From the cysteine through the phenylalanine, the CDR3 covers 14 amino acids. Only the CDR3 DNA is retained, 42 bases long and in frame from the first base. The CDR1 and CDR2 encoded by the germline V gene are SGHDT and YYEEEE. Per the publication, the time point label means: newly diagnosed GD, antithyroid drugs for less than 3 months. For both TCR sequencing and RNA sequencing, RNA was extracted from PBMCs in TRIzol. The diagnosis of Graves' disease followed American Thyroid Association guidelines. Patients were recruited from an endocrinology department in Xi'an, China. Each patient gave approximately 8.8 milliliters of peripheral blood, collected in an EDTA anticoagulant tube. Ficoll Paque Plus density gradient separation was used to isolate PBMCs, and no further T cell sorting was done. An Agilent 2100 Bioanalyzer and agarose gel were used to check RNA quality, and a NanoDrop 2000 was used to measure RNA concentration.

The library was obtained by multiplex PCR. Sequencing used an Illumina HiSeq 4000. To build TCR beta libraries, CDR3 regions were amplified by Arm-PCR using iRepertoire HTBI primers. Before sequencing, the PCR products went through gel purification. For the original study's pipeline: Across samples, 55 to 80 TRBV and roughly 13 TRBJ segments were identified and used for gene usage analysis of CDR3 amino acid clonotypes. Filtered high-quality paired reads were merged into contigs using COPE and FqMerger. BLAST was used to align contigs to the IMGT TRBV, TRBD and TRBJ reference genes, and CDR3 was defined following IMGT. Any clonotype with a frequency above 0.1% was classified as a highly expanded clone. Shannon entropy served as the measure of repertoire diversity, while the Gini coefficient captured V-J evenness. Public clonotypes were defined as clonotypes shared by more than one individual. In TCRdb, the public reads were trimmed at Q25 with fastp and aligned with MiXCR, with productive beta chains retained. Every distinct CDR3 protein forms one entry, paired with its most common genes and DNA. The V and J calls, along with clone size, are taken from TCRdb and not from the paper's own processing. The sample data list roughly 400,000 distinct CDR3 sequences, and approximately 16% of these were observed just once. The ten biggest clones cover approximately 7.8% of the sample.

Separately, the same data were catalogued under a study of T cells in Graves' hyperthyroidism and ophthalmopathy. As that second paper reports: Graves' hyperthyroidism was defined as stable when no progression to ophthalmopathy occurred over 18 months of follow-up. Hyperthyroidism patients were newly diagnosed, had a disease duration of under 2 months, and were aged 18 to 65 years. Any patient with an uncontrolled infection, another autoimmune disease, pregnancy or lactation was excluded. Diagnoses were based on clinical symptoms, serum thyroxine and TRAb, thyroid ultrasound and orbital computed tomography. For the first round of RT-PCR on the TCR CDR3, the HTBI primer set was used together with the Qiagen OneStep RT-PCR kit. Most expanded thyroid clonotypes (frequency above 0.001) were also detected in blood, suggesting blood repertoires may reflect thyroid immune responses. In cross-validation, a model built on a 13 V-J signature told ophthalmopathy apart from stable hyperthyroidism with approximately 91% sensitivity and around 81% specificity, and in testing the same model reached 80%/75%. In validation, progression to ophthalmopathy was predicted by the model with 70% to 71% sensitivity and approximately 78% specificity, a median of about 6.4 months before onset. To identify TCR V-J signatures that set the groups apart, the researchers used a discovery cohort of 100 patients, made up of 43 with Graves' ophthalmopathy and some 60 with stable Graves' hyperthyroidism. Prospective prediction of ophthalmopathy was tested in an independent validation cohort of approximately 19 hyperthyroidism patients and around 16 patients who later progressed to ophthalmopathy. The 95 to 100 discovery patients were randomly divided into training and test sets at a 7:3 ratio. In more than 5 Graves' hyperthyroidism patients, the study also compared T-cell repertoires from thyroid tissue with T-cell repertoires from blood. Once sampling was done, hyperthyroidism patients were given methimazole at a starting dose of 30 mg daily, whereas ophthalmopathy patients were given high-dose intravenous methylprednisolone. Libraries were constructed in a second round of multiplex PCR, after which size selection and purification were carried out. Libraries were sequenced paired-end with 100 bp reads on an Illumina HiSeq2000. SOAPnuke was used to process the raw data, with reads discarded if the reads contained adapters or uncalled bases, had a mean Phred below 15, or lacked an exact constant-primer or identifier match. High-quality paired reads were merged using COPE v1.2.5, and each unique nucleotide sequence was defined as a clonotype. Clonotypes were aligned to IMGT TRBV, TRBD and TRBJ reference segments using MiTCR v1.1. Analysis was restricted to V-J combinations with a frequency above 0.0001, which covered roughly 99% of repertoires. The TCS score was defined as the ratio of F50 (clonal expansion) to E x V (chaos), calculated using BLOSUM62-based TCRdist between CDR3 peptides within each V-J. Welch's t-statistics and random forest reduced approximately 520 V-J features to about 12, which were used in a naive Bayes classifier (R e1071). Sample size was not statistically predetermined, and blinding of investigators to group allocation was not performed. The paper describes TCR Vbeta CDR3 sequencing of 130 to 150 peripheral blood samples, made up of about 40 ophthalmopathy patients, more than 70 hyperthyroidism patients and 17 progressor patients.

The clonotype comes from a woman aged 40 to 50 with Graves disease. Donor details come from another sample of the same person, matched by shared clones. Rearrangement joined TRBV5-6 to TRBJ2-1; 7 central bases correspond to TRBD2. The specimen comprised peripheral blood mononuclear cells (PBMCs), sampled at new diagnosis, from a patient treated with antithyroid drugs. The sequence in DNA is TGTGCCAGCAGCTTTGGACTAGTATACAATGAGCAGTTCTTC. Its protein is CASSFGLVYNEQFF.